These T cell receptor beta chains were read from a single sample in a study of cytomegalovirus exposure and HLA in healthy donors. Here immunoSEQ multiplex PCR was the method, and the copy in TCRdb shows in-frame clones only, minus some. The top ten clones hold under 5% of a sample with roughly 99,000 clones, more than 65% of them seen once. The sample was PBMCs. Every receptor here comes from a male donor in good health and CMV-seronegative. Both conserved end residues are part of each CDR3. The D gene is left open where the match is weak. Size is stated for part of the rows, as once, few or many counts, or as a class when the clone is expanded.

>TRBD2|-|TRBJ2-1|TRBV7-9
TGTGCCAGCAGCCCCCTCGATAGCGGGAGTTTCGAGCAGTTCTTC
CASSPLDSGSFEQFF
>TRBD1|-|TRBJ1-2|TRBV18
TGTGCCAGCTCAGAAGACAGGGTTGGTGGCTACACCTTC
CASSEDRVGGYTF
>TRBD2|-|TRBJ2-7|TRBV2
TGTGCCAGCAGGGACACTAGCGGACCATTATACGAGCAGTACTTC
CASRDTSGPLYEQYF
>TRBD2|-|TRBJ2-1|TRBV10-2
TGCGCCAGCGGGGGACTAGCGGGAGTGAGTGAGCAGTTCTTC
CASGGLAGVSEQFF
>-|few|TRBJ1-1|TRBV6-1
TGTGCCAGCACCTTGGAGGAGGGCACTGAAGCTTTCTTT
CASTLEEGTEAFF
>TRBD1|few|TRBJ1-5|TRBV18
TGTGCCAGCTCACCGGGACAGGGGGTCCAGCCCCAGCATTTT
CASSPGQGVQPQHF
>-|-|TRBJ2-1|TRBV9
TGTGCCAGCAGCAACCGACCGCCCTCTCGGGGGATATACAATGAGCAGTTCTTC
CASSNRPPSRGIYNEQFF
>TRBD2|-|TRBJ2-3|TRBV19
TGTGCCAGTAGTCGGGCTAGCGGGCTTTTTGGGGCAGATACGCAGTATTTT
CASSRASGLFGADTQYF
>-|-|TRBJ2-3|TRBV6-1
TGTGCCAGCAGCATACAGGAGTCTTCAACAGATACGCAGTATTTT
CASSIQESSTDTQYF
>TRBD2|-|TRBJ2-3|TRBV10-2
TGCGCCAGCAGTGAGTTAACTAGCGGGACTATGAGCCCAGATACGCAGTATTTT
CASSELTSGTMSPDTQYF
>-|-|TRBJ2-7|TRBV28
TGTGCCAGCAGTTCCCCCCCGAGACAGATCTACGAGCAGTACTTC
CASSSPPRQIYEQYF
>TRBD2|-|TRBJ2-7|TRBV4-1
TGCGCCAGCAGCCAGGATTTAGGGACTAGCGCCCCCTACGAGCAGTACTTC
CASSQDLGTSAPYEQYF
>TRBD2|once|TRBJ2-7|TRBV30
TGTGCCTGGAGTCCTACTGGGCTAGCGGGAGACGAGCAGTACTTC
CAWSPTGLAGDEQYF
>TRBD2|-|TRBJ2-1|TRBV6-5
TGTGCCAGCAGTTACTCGCGTTGGGCGGGAGACAATGAGCAGTTCTTC
CASSYSRWAGDNEQFF
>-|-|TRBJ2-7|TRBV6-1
TGTGCCAGCCATGACAGCAGACTCTCCTACGAGCAGTACTTC
CASHDSRLSYEQYF
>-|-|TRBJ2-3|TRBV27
TGTGCCAGCAGCCCAGGAAGCACAGATACGCAGTATTTT
CASSPGSTDTQYF
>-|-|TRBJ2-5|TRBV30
TGTGCCTGGAGTATCCAAAGGGGCCTCCGGGCGCGGGGCTTCCAAGAGACCCAGTACTTC
CAWSIQRGLRARGFQETQYF
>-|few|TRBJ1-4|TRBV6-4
TGTGCCAGCAGCGAAGCGCCTAATGAAAAACTGTTTTTT
CASSEAPNEKLFF
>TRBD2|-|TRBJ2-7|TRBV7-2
TGTGCCAGCAGCCCCCCGGGACTAGCGGGAGGGGGATCCTACGAGCAGTACTTC
CASSPPGLAGGGSYEQYF
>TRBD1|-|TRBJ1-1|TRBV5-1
TGCGCCAGCAGCTTGGGAGCGGCAGGGGGGACTGAAGCTTTCTTT
CASSLGAAGGTEAFF
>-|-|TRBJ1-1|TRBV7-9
TGTGCCAGCAGCACAACGGGGGTGGGCACTGAAGCTTTCTTT
CASSTTGVGTEAFF
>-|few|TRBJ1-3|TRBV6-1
TGTGCCAGCACCCTCAGGGGAACAAACACCATATATTTT
CASTLRGTNTIYF
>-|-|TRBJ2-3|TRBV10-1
TGCGCCAGCAGTGATCTGGCGGGGACCACAAGCACAGATACGCAGTATTTT
CASSDLAGTTSTDTQYF
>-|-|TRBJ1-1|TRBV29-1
TGCAGCGTGGGGGGGGTTGAAGCTTTCTTT
CSVGGVEAFF
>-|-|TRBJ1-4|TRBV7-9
TGTGCCAGCAGCGACCCGGGACTTCTGTTTTTT
CASSDPGLLFF
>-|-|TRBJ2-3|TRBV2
TGTGCCTTCCTCAGGGCTACTTCCACAGATACGCAGTATTTT
CAFLRATSTDTQYF
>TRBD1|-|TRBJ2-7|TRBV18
TGTGCCAGCTCACCAACACAGGGGGCGAGCGAGCAGTACTTC
CASSPTQGASEQYF
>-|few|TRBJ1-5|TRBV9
TGTGCCAGCAGCGTAAGGGAGTGGGATCAGCCCCAGCATTTT
CASSVREWDQPQHF
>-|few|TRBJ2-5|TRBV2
TGTGCCAGCACTCGGGACAACCAAGAGACCCAGTACTTC
CASTRDNQETQYF
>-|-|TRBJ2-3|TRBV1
TGCACAGCACCGGGACTAGCGGGAGACGGGGGGCCAGATACGCAGTATTTT
CTAPGLAGDGGPDTQYF
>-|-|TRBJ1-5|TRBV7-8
TGTGCCAGCAGAGCGGATAATCGCCAGCCCCAGCATTTT
CASRADNRQPQHF